The text below deals with one T cell receptor (beta chain). This clone has a handful of counts. Its binding antigen is unknown. The input lacks base qualities; no much larger clone sits a single base away. The immunoSEQ Assay, a bias-controlled multiplex PCR, was used to amplify TCRbeta CDR3 regions from genomic DNA. The paper's processing steps were these. Nucleated cell counts per sample were estimated from amplification of reference gene primers within the assay. To quantify the absolute abundance of each unique TCRbeta CDR3 rearrangement, sequence reads were collapsed and filtered. For each sample, productive Simpson clonality was calculated as the square root of Simpson's diversity index over productive rearrangements. The table comes from immuneACCESS by way of TCRdb, which keeps in-frame sequences with V and J called. Part of the clones is missing from these tables; in studies checked, under half for an unresolved V gene and the rest for unknown reasons. V, J and clone size were drawn from that table, and D and trimming were deduced from the DNA. The sample table contains 50,000 to 75,000 clones; only one count was recorded for around 77% of them. Clones ranked in the top ten supply 20% to 25% of the sample.

Each collaborating institution followed its own protocols to collect whole blood in K2EDTA tubes. For TCRbeta analysis, collaborator samples were shipped as frozen whole blood, as isolated PBMCs, or as DNA extracted from either sample type. The data were obtained in a study of blood T cell repertoires in COVID-19 (TCRdb year 2020). Notes on the research overall: Samples covering the acute and convalescent phases of COVID-19 were provided by collaborators in the United States, Italy and Spain. Nearly every sample came with metadata listing a de-identified subject ID, COVID-19 status, age in years and sex. Samples were obtained from the ongoing ImmuneRACE study (first 160 participants) and from 1,200 or so subjects provided by 6 global collaborators. The repertoires were released in a freely available public database intended as a resource for research on the immune response to SARS-CoV-2. Subjects who had been exposed to COVID-19, were actively infected with it, or had recovered from it provided the deeply sampled blood TCRbeta repertoires that made up the dataset. The prospective study material was composed of cDNA or gDNA derived from T cells, B-cell-depleted T cells, or PBMCs. Where available, HLA class I and class II types were obtained from metadata supplied by the sample provider rather than from assay-based typing. Points the paper makes about the study in general: The quantity of clinical and demographic metadata differed by source and by participant and was supplied without curation.

V and J lose 3 bases and 5 bases, and a span of 13 bases separates them. The CDR3, from cysteine to phenylalanine, totals 13 residues. The retained sequence is limited to the CDR3, 39 bases, with the frame set at the first base. CDR1 GTSNPN and CDR2 SVGIG are derived from the germline V gene (reference sequence). The clonotype comes from a man aged 80 or over with active or convalescent COVID-19. The rearranged segments are TRBV30 and TRBJ1-1, and perhaps TRBD1 as D gene, on 6 matching bases. Sequenced: peripheral blood. The nucleotide sequence is TGTGCCTGGAGCGAGGGAACAGGGACTGAAGCTTTCTTT. It encodes CAWSEGTGTEAFF.